This entry features one T cell receptor (beta chain) sequence. Antigen unknown. Profiling relied on immunoSEQ multiplex PCR, and the TCRdb table lists in-frame clones only, not all of them. The sample includes over 60,000 clones, 79% of them seen just once. This sample is part of a study of T cell responses to AZD1222 COVID-19 vaccine. General study results and limits: Across spike, vaccine-associated CD4 TCRs were found, dominant at 160-218 and 743-854. AZD1222 recipients seropositive at baseline numbered only six. The donor cohort was predominantly white British with a female majority, and clonal diversity may have been underestimated. Nearly half of spike-specific TCRs reportedly target unmutated variant regions.

This CDR3 comprises 16 residues. The germline V gene has CDR1 MNHNY and CDR2 SVGAGI (reference sequence). V shed 0 bases, J shed 6 bases, and the junction held 8 bases outside the gene matches. The genes are TRBV6-6 and TRBJ2-3, with TRBD2 identical over 8 bases. Sequences were derived from peripheral blood, sampled on day 0 of MenACWY control vaccination. The clonotype originates from an adult in good health. As DNA, the CDR3 is TGTGCCAGCAGTTACTCGCCGGGAGGGCGGGGGGATACGCAGTATTTT. Residues: CASSYSPGGRGDTQYF.